Shown below are 28 T cell receptor beta chains from a single sample sequenced in a study of blood T cell repertoires in COVID-19. Clones were read by immunoSEQ multiplex PCR, and TCRdb kept only the in-frame ones, dropping some. The sample lists over 150,000 clones, about 82% occurring once. What was sequenced was peripheral blood. These receptors originate from a man aged 45-65 years with active or convalescent COVID-19.

Written as DNA, the CDR3 is TGCGCCAGCACGGGACACGTCGATGGCTACACCTTC. As protein: CASTGHVDGYTF. V usage is TRBV10-2 and J usage is TRBJ1-2; possibly TRBD1 for D (6 bases). The CDR3 is 12 amino acids. The V gene lost 7 bases and the J gene lost 6 bases, with 12 bases spanning the gap. From germline, CDR1 is WSHSY and CDR2 SAAADI.

This clone has a single count. The chain combines TRBV18 with TRBJ2-2; possible D gene TRBD2, 5 bases. From germline, CDR1 is KGHSH and CDR2 LQKENI. Trimming removed 5 bases from V and 4 bases from J, with 20 bases in between. The CDR3 is 17 residues long. The CDR3 DNA follows: TGTGCCAGCTCAGCCCCCCGGAGGCGAGGTTTCACCGGGGAGCTGTTTTTT. This gives the protein CASSAPRRRGFTGELFF.

In regard to this clone: Being one base from a much bigger clone, this may be a read error. The CDR3 reads CASTYTDTQYF. CDR3 DNA sequence: TGTGCCAGCACCTACACAGATACGCAGTATTTT. The chain is built from TRBV2 and TRBJ2-3; no reliable D call. This CDR3 has 11 residues. Germline loops: CDR1 SNHLY, CDR2 FYNNEI. V shed 7 bases and J shed 2 bases, with 4 bases lying between them.

About this clone itself: The germline gene is not matched at one end of the junction; a read error may be the cause. The chain has TRBV19 and TRBJ2-5; TRBD2 aligns across 13 bases. The CDR3 has 16 amino acids. Germline V gene data show CDR1 as LNHDA and CDR2 as SQIVND (reference sequence). CDR3 in DNA: TGTGCCAGTAGACGACTAGCGGGGGGACGAAGAGAGGCCCAGTACTTC. This gives the protein CASRRLAGGRREAQYF.

This chain connects TRBV20-1 to TRBJ2-3; TRBD2 might be the D (6 bases). The CDR3 is made up of 14 amino acids. V was shortened by 3 bases and J by 2 bases, with 12 bases between the two germline ends. CDR1 is DFQATT and CDR2 is SNEGSKA in the germline V gene (reference sequence). CDR3: CSASAAGLTDTQYF. The CDR3 region has the DNA TGCAGTGCTAGTGCGGCGGGGCTCACAGATACGCAGTATTTT.

The CDR3 coding sequence is TGCGCCAGCAGCCGTCCCACGGGTAGTGGAGAGACCCAGTACTTC. It translates to CASSRPTGSGETQYF. J is TRBJ2-5 and V is TRBV5-1; no definite D call. The germline gives CDR1 SGHRS, CDR2 YFSETQ. V dropped 4 bases and J dropped 4 bases, with 17 bases sitting between them. The CDR3 runs to 15 residues.

CDR3: CASSSRDRSTGELFF. The CDR3 nucleotides read TGTGCCAGCAGCTCCCGGGACAGGAGCACCGGGGAGCTGTTTTTT. The V call is TRBV13, the J call TRBJ2-2; 8 nucleotides agree with TRBD1. The CDR3 covers 15 residues. Germline values: CDR1 PRHDT, CDR2 FYEKMQ (reference sequence). V was clipped by 4 bases and J by 4 bases; unmatched bases: 5.

V gene TRBV19 combines with J gene TRBJ2-7, with 8 bases fitting TRBD1. The CDR3 has 14 residues. V lost 5 bases to trimming and J lost 6 bases; unmatched junction nucleotides: 9. Looked up from germline, CDR1 is LNHDA and CDR2 is SQIVND (reference sequence). CDR3 nucleotides: TGTGCCAGTAGTTCCCACGGACAGGGCATCGAGCAGTACTTC. Amino acid sequence: CASSSHGQGIEQYF.

The V call is TRBV29-1, the J call TRBJ2-7, with D tentatively TRBD2 (6 bases). Germline assignment: CDR1 SQVTM and CDR2 ANQGSEA. CDR3 length: 14 residues. Trimming took off 7 bases at V and 7 bases at J, with 23 bases between the two ends. Written as DNA, the CDR3 is TGCAGCGCCCAGGGACTTCGCCGGGAAGGAGAGCAGTACTTC. Translation: CSAQGLRREGEQYF.

This chain joins TRBV19 and TRBJ1-2; 7 positions match TRBD1. The CDR3 sequence is 15 residues long. V lost 7 bases, J lost 3 bases, and 11 bases stayed unmatched. CDR1 LNHDA and CDR2 SQIVND come from the germline V gene (reference sequence). Written as DNA, the CDR3 is TGTGCCAGTACCTCACCCGGCAGGGGGTACTATGGCTACACCTTC. Amino acids: CASTSPGRGYYGYTF.

The rearrangement joins TRBV27 to TRBJ2-2, with 9 nucleotides matching TRBD1. V shed 6 bases, J shed 5 bases, and the junction held 10 bases outside the gene matches. CDR3 length equals 16 residues. Germline V CDR1 and CDR2: MNHEY, SMNVEV (reference sequence). Here the CDR3 DNA reads TGTGCCAGCAGATTTTCCGGGACAGGGATTACCGGGGAGCTGTTTTTT. Its protein is CASRFSGTGITGELFF.

V is TRBV21-1 and J is TRBJ2-1; the listed D gene, TRBD1, was not tested against the DNA. TRBV21-1 is a known pseudogene. This CDR3 is 15 amino acids long. In DNA form, the CDR3 reads TGTGCCAGCAGCAAAGGAGGAGGCAGGGGATATGAGCAGTTCTTC. The encoded protein is CASSKGGGRGYEQFF.

This chain uses TRBV27 with TRBJ2-3, with 9 nucleotides matching TRBD1. J lost 6 bases, V lost 6 bases, and 13 bases had no gene match. CDR1 MNHEY and CDR2 SMNVEV come from the germline V gene (reference sequence). This CDR3 spans 16 amino acids. The CDR3 here is CASRSPQGAGLDTQYF. Here the CDR3 DNA reads TGTGCCAGCAGATCGCCACAGGGGGCTGGGTTGGATACGCAGTATTTT.

The rearrangement uses TRBV19 and TRBJ1-1; unclear D gene. The CDR3 consists of 12 residues. V gave up 5 bases and J gave up 1 base, with 5 bases separating them. Per germline, CDR1 LNHDA and CDR2 SQIVND (reference sequence). The CDR3 sequence is CASSPQNTEAFF. The DNA for the CDR3 is TGTGCCAGTAGTCCCCAGAACACTGAAGCTTTCTTT.

The V gene is TRBV5-1, the J gene TRBJ1-4; no definite D call. Germline CDR1 is SGHRS and CDR2 is YFSETQ. V was pared by 1 base and J by 5 bases, with 12 bases between. The CDR3 length is 15 residues. The CDR3 sequence is CASSLSNRENEKLFF. The CDR3 nucleotides are TGCGCCAGCAGCTTGAGTAACAGAGAAAATGAAAAACTGTTTTTT.

This sequence joins TRBV6-1 and TRBJ1-6; 8 nucleotides match TRBD1. Trimming took 0 bases from V and 14 from J; bases not matched to a gene: 6. CDR1 is MNHNS, CDR2 SASEGT, per germline. CDR3 length: 14 residues. CDR3 nucleotides: TGTGCCAGCAGTGAAGCGATGGGACAGGCTTCCCTCCACTTT. It translates to CASSEAMGQASLHF.

CDR3 sequence reads: CASSFRGQGVGRPRPLHF. In nucleotides, the CDR3 is TGTGCCAGCAGCTTTCGGGGACAGGGAGTCGGACGGCCTCGACCCCTCCACTTT. The chain is built from TRBV5-6 and TRBJ1-6, with 9 bases identical to TRBD1. This CDR3 is built from 18 residues. Per the germline V gene, CDR1 is SGHDT and CDR2 is YYEEEE. V lost 2 bases, J lost 12 bases, and 18 bases stayed unmatched.

The chain employs TRBV15 and TRBJ1-2; possible D gene TRBD1, 6 bases. Germline V gives CDR1 LNHNV, CDR2 YYDKDF (reference sequence). This CDR3 is built from 15 residues. The V end was cut by 5 bases, the J end by 7 bases, with 20 bases between. CDR3 DNA: TGTGCCACCAGCCAGGGGACCGCAGCGATTCGTGGCTACACCTTC. As protein: CATSQGTAAIRGYTF.

The chain carries TRBV29-1 and TRBJ1-2; D perhaps matches TRBD1 (5 bases). This CDR3 has 12 amino acids. Germline-derived CDR1 and CDR2 are SQVTM and ANQGSEA. Trimming shortened V by 2 bases and J by 7 bases, and 11 bases separated the two germline ends. The CDR3 sequence: CSVELGQSGYTF. CDR3 coding DNA: TGCAGCGTTGAACTGGGGCAGAGTGGCTACACCTTC.

The chain is built from TRBV13 and TRBJ1-2, with 7 positions matching TRBD1. V was pared by 5 bases and J by 1 base, with 4 bases of the junction left unmatched. CDR1 PRHDT and CDR2 FYEKMQ come from the germline V gene (reference sequence). The CDR3 is 14 amino acids. CDR3 sequence reads: CASSRTGVNYGYTF. DNA of the CDR3: TGTGCCAGCAGCCGGACAGGCGTTAACTATGGCTACACCTTC.

The J gene is TRBJ1-2, the V gene TRBV27; 7 bases match TRBD1. The germline V gene encodes CDR1 MNHEY and CDR2 SMNVEV (reference sequence). V was pared by 5 bases and J by 3 bases, with 3 bases of the junction left unmatched. The CDR3 has 13 amino acids. In DNA, the CDR3 is TGTGCCAGCAGTCTAACAGGGGACTATGGCTACACCTTC. Translation: CASSLTGDYGYTF.

V usage is TRBV5-1 and J usage is TRBJ2-1; a weak D match, TRBD2 (6 bases). The V gene lost 1 base and the J gene lost 4 bases, with 9 bases spanning the gap. Germline V CDR1 and CDR2: SGHRS, YFSETQ. The CDR3 runs 14 residues. The CDR3 bases are TGCGCCAGCAGCTTGAGGGCGGGGTACAATGAGCAGTTCTTC. It encodes CASSLRAGYNEQFF.

The gene calls are TRBV6-1 and TRBJ2-7; perhaps TRBD2 as D (5 bases). With 2 bases removed from V and 2 bases from J, the gap between germline ends came to 16 bases. This CDR3 region has 16 residues. CDR1 and CDR2 (germline): MNHNS, SASEGT. CDR3 protein: CASSEQIERATYEQYF. In DNA form, the CDR3 reads TGTGCCAGCAGTGAACAGATCGAGAGGGCTACCTACGAGCAGTACTTC.

CDR3: CASSVEQRGDTQYF. The CDR3 DNA is TGTGCCAGCAGCGTAGAACAGCGGGGAGATACGCAGTATTTT. This chain links TRBV9 with TRBJ2-3; 7 bases map to TRBD2. This CDR3 contains 14 residues. J lost 5 bases, V lost 0 bases, and 3 bases had no gene match. CDR1 and CDR2 (germline): SGDLS, YYNGEE.

The genes are TRBV14 and TRBJ2-5, with 10 positions matching TRBD2. CDR3 length equals 16 residues. Losses at the gene ends were 2 bases for V and 5 bases for J; bases not matched to a gene: 8. Germline CDR1 and CDR2: SGHDN and FVKESK. CDR3 amino acids: CASSQTLHSGGETQYF. The DNA of the CDR3 is TGTGCCAGCAGCCAAACTCTTCATAGCGGGGGGGAGACCCAGTACTTC. Combining the CDR3 with reference TRBV14 and TRBJ2-5 gives the whole variable domain EAGVTQFPSHSVIEKGQTVTLRCDPISGHDNLYWYRRVMGKEIKFLLHFVKESKQDESGMPNNRFLAERTGGTYSTLKVQPAELEDSGVYFCASSQTLHSGGETQYFGPGTRLLVL.

This rearrangement joins TRBV7-6 to TRBJ1-5; the D is unclear. Germline V gene sequence: CDR1 SGHVS, CDR2 FNYEAQ. With 5 bases removed from V and 5 bases from J, the gap between germline ends came to 16 bases. This CDR3 comprises 15 residues. CDR3 in DNA: TGTGCCAGCAGCCTCGGTCCCCACCAAGATCAGCCCCAGCATTTT. As protein: CASSLGPHQDQPQHF.

V and J are TRBV5-4 and TRBJ2-1, with 16 bases matching TRBD2. The CDR3 has 17 amino acids. CDR1 is SGHNT, CDR2 YYREEE, per germline (reference sequence). V was clipped by 4 bases and J by 7 bases; unmatched bases: 8. The DNA for the CDR3 is TGTGCCAGCAGCAGAATTGAGGGACTAGCGGGGGGGAATGAGCAGTTCTTC. This sequence encodes CASSRIEGLAGGNEQFF.

V usage is TRBV5-1 and J usage is TRBJ1-6, with 7 nucleotides matching TRBD1. With 2 bases clipped from V and 6 bases from J, the junction kept 8 bases outside the gene matches. The CDR3 totals 16 residues. Germline CDR1 and CDR2: SGHRS and YFSETQ. The CDR3 DNA reads TGCGCCAGCAGCTTACCTACAGGGGCCCCTAATTCACCCCTCCACTTT. This translates into CASSLPTGAPNSPLHF.